The 22 T cell receptor beta chains below come from one sample, sequenced in a study of blood T cell repertoires in COVID-19. The data were produced by immunoSEQ multiplex PCR, yet TCRdb's version contains in-frame clones alone and is incomplete. The sample carries hundreds of thousands of clones, 81% recorded once. Sequences were obtained from peripheral blood. Source of these receptors: an elderly woman with COVID-19, enrolled during active disease.

The V call is TRBV28, the J call TRBJ2-5, with 7 bases fitting TRBD1. Trimming cost V 4 bases and J 2 bases; bases outside gene matches: 10. There are 16 residues in the CDR3. Germline V gene sequence: CDR1 MDHEN, CDR2 SYDVKM. The CDR3 spells CASSSLRQGQQETQYF. For the CDR3, the DNA is TGTGCCAGCAGTTCTCTCCGACAGGGCCAGCAAGAGACCCAGTACTTC.

The chain couples TRBV6-6 to TRBJ2-7; a weak D match, TRBD1 (6 bases). V was shortened by 0 bases and J by 10 bases, with 10 bases between the two germline ends. The germline gives CDR1 MNHNY, CDR2 SVGAGI (reference sequence). There are 12 residues in the CDR3. Here the CDR3 DNA reads TGTGCCAGCAGTTACTCGGACAGTGACCAGTACTTC. Its translation is CASSYSDSDQYF.

The sample holds a few counts of this clone. The chain carries TRBV5-1 and TRBJ2-2, with 10 bases lining up with TRBD2. The CDR3 loop spans 14 amino acids. V lost 7 bases and J lost 5; bases outside the gene matches: 5. Germline loops: CDR1 SGHRS, CDR2 YFSETQ. CDR3 coding DNA: TGCGCCAGCGGAAGCGGGAGGGGGACCGGGGAGCTGTTTTTT. Protein: CASGSGRGTGELFF.

V is TRBV7-9 and J is TRBJ1-1; D uncertain. The CDR3 runs to 14 residues. Trimming removed 2 bases at V and 4 bases at J, with 11 bases between. Germline CDR1 SEHNR, CDR2 FQNEAQ (reference sequence). The CDR3 bases are TGTGCCAGCAGCTTACCGGCGGGCCTCACTGAAGCTTTCTTT. Protein product: CASSLPAGLTEAFF. The variable domain in full, completed from reference TRBV7-9 and TRBJ1-1, reads DTGVSQNPRHKITKRGQNVTFRCDPISEHNRLYWYRQTLGQGPEFLTYFQNEAQLEKSRLLSDRFSAERPKGSFSTLEIQRTEQGDSAMYLCASSLPAGLTEAFFGQGTRLTVV.

This clone was detected only once. The chain links TRBV19 to TRBJ1-3; D is unclear. The CDR3 runs 17 residues. Germline CDR1 and CDR2: LNHDA and SQIVND (reference sequence). The germline V and J ends were trimmed by 4 bases and 0 bases, with 16 bases remaining between them. The CDR3 coding sequence is TGTGCCAGTAGTAATCCCAGGAGAGGGAGCTCTGGAAACACCATATATTTT. Translating it yields CASSNPRRGSSGNTIYF. Together with reference TRBV19 and TRBJ1-3, the CDR3 gives the full variable domain: DGGITQSPKYLFRKEGQNVTLSCEQNLNHDAMYWYRQDPGQGLRLIYYSQIVNDFQKGDIAEGYSVSREKKESFPLTVTSAQKNPTAFYLCASSNPRRGSSGNTIYFGEGSWLTVV.

This clone turned up a few times. The gene calls are TRBV2 and TRBJ1-2; TRBD1 is a possible D gene (5 bases). The CDR3 runs to 14 residues. Trimming stripped 4 bases from V and 8 bases from J, with 17 bases between. Germline V gene sequence: CDR1 SNHLY, CDR2 FYNNEI. The CDR3: CASSGPTREGGYTF. CDR3 DNA sequence: TGTGCCAGCAGTGGCCCTACCAGGGAGGGCGGCTACACCTTC.

The chain is built from TRBV28 and TRBJ2-2; D is perhaps TRBD2 (5 bases). The V end was cut by 7 bases, the J end by 6 bases, with 12 bases between. Germline V lookup: CDR1 MDHEN, CDR2 SYDVKM. This CDR3 comprises 13 residues. The DNA for the CDR3 is TGTGCCAGCATATCTAAGGAGGCCGGGGAGCTGTTTTTT. Its protein product is CASISKEAGELFF.

The gene calls are TRBV9 and TRBJ1-1, with D tentatively TRBD1 (6 bases). Trimming left V 4 bases short and J 5 bases short, with 18 bases between. This CDR3 spans 15 amino acids. Germline CDR1 SGDLS, CDR2 YYNGEE. The DNA of the CDR3 is TGTGCCAGCAGCCCCCAGTTTGGGAGGGGGACTGAAGCTTTCTTT. It specifies CASSPQFGRGTEAFF. The whole variable domain, remainder taken from reference TRBV9 and TRBJ1-1, is DSGVTQTPKHLITATGQRVTLRCSPRSGDLSVYWYQQSLDQGLQFLIQYYNGEERAKGNILERFSAQQFPDLHSELNLSSLELGDSALYFCASSPQFGRGTEAFFGQGTRLTVV.

The CDR3 is CSVEKGPTDTQYF. The CDR3 DNA reads as TGCAGCGTTGAAAAGGGGCCCACAGATACGCAGTATTTT. J is TRBJ2-3 and V is TRBV29-1; TRBD1 might be the D (5 bases). The ends were cut back, 2 bases at V and 2 bases at J, with 8 bases in the middle. Germline V lookup: CDR1 SQVTM, CDR2 ANQGSEA. This CDR3 is built from 13 residues.

The genes are TRBV2 and TRBJ2-5, with 10 bases that match TRBD2. The CDR3 loop spans 13 amino acids. CDR1 is SNHLY, CDR2 FYNNEI, per germline. V trimming: 8 bases; J trimming: 12 bases; junction bases outside the gene matches: 12. The CDR3 spells CASSPLLAGDKYF. In DNA, the CDR3 is TGTGCCAGCTCCCCCCTGCTAGCGGGGGATAAGTACTTC.

The table lists this clone with a few counts. V usage is TRBV7-9 and J usage is TRBJ1-2; possible D gene TRBD1, 6 bases. This CDR3 is 11 amino acids long. Germline values: CDR1 SEHNR, CDR2 FQNEAQ (reference sequence). V was cut by 5 bases and J by 6 bases, with 7 bases left in between. CDR3 sequence (DNA): TGTGCCAGCAGCGGACAGAATGGCTACACCTTC. It codes for CASSGQNGYTF.

The V gene is TRBV2, the J gene TRBJ1-2, with TRBD1 identical over 9 bases. This CDR3 is built from 14 residues. Trimming took 2 bases from V and 8 from J; bases not matched to a gene: 6. Germline CDR1 is SNHLY and CDR2 is FYNNEI. CDR3 protein: CASSEPGTGTGYTF. The CDR3, as DNA: TGTGCCAGCAGTGAACCCGGGACAGGGACGGGCTACACCTTC.

The chain carries TRBV30 and TRBJ1-3, with 8 bases matching TRBD1. Trimming at V came to 3 bases and at J to 2 bases, leaving 3 bases not matched to a gene. Germline V gene data show CDR1 as GTSNPN and CDR2 as SVGIG (reference sequence). This CDR3 spans 14 amino acids. CDR3 protein: CAWRSDRAGNTIYF. As DNA, the CDR3 is TGTGCCTGGAGGTCGGACAGGGCTGGAAACACCATATATTTT. Together with reference TRBV30 and TRBJ1-3, the CDR3 gives the full variable domain: SQTIHQWPATLVQPVGSPLSLECTVEGTSNPNLYWYRQAAGRGLQLLFYSVGIGQISSEVPQNLSASRPQDRQFILSSKKLLLSDSGFYLCAWRSDRAGNTIYFGEGSWLTVV.

The V gene is TRBV7-2, the J gene TRBJ1-5, with D possibly TRBD1 on 5 matching bases. This CDR3 is built from 16 residues. Germline V CDR1 and CDR2: SGHTA, FQGNSA. The germline V and J ends were trimmed by 1 base and 2 bases, with 12 bases remaining between them. The CDR3 nucleotides are TGTGCCAGCAGCTTAGAGGCGGGGACTCGCAATCAGCCCCAGCATTTT. Translating it yields CASSLEAGTRNQPQHF.

This chain uses TRBV19 with TRBJ1-5; D perhaps matches TRBD1 (5 bases). The germline V and J ends were trimmed by 11 bases and 4 bases, with 18 bases remaining between them. The CDR3 length is 14 residues. CDR1 LNHDA and CDR2 SQIVND come from the germline V gene (reference sequence). The CDR3 region is CASTPGTLNQPQHF. DNA for the CDR3: TGTGCCTCCACCCCCGGGACTCTGAATCAGCCCCAGCATTTT.

The V and J genes are TRBV30 and TRBJ1-5, with 9 bases aligning to TRBD1. There are 14 residues in the CDR3. V was pared by 2 bases and J by 9 bases, with 8 bases of the junction left unmatched. CDR1 and CDR2 (germline): GTSNPN, SVGIG (reference sequence). This CDR3 reads CAWSSGQGRRPQHF. The CDR3 DNA sequence: TGTGCCTGGAGTTCGGGACAGGGACGGCGGCCCCAGCATTTT.

The chain is built from TRBV14 and TRBJ2-7, with TRBD1 identical over 9 bases. V trimming: 1 base; J trimming: 2 bases; junction bases outside the gene matches: 3. Germline V CDR1 and CDR2: SGHDN, FVKESK. The CDR3 totals 15 residues. CDR3 coding DNA: TGTGCCAGCAGCCAAGTAAGGACAGGGGCCTACGAGCAGTACTTC. Protein product: CASSQVRTGAYEQYF.

The V and J genes are TRBV18 and TRBJ1-4; tentatively, D is TRBD1 (5 bases). CDR3 length: 13 residues. V was pared by 2 bases and J by 8 bases, with 9 bases between. CDR1 is KGHSH, CDR2 LQKENI, per germline. The CDR3 nucleotides read TGTGCCAGCTCACCATTGGGGCGAGAAAAACTGTTTTTT. It yields the protein CASSPLGREKLFF. Drawing the rest from reference TRBV18 and TRBJ1-4, the complete variable domain is NAGVMQNPRHLVRRRGQEARLRCSPMKGHSHVYWYRQLPEEGLKFMVYLQKENIIDESGMPKERFSAEFPKEGPSILRIQQVVRGDSAAYFCASSPLGREKLFFGSGTQLSVL.

The chain couples TRBV7-2 to TRBJ1-2, with 7 bases aligning to TRBD1. This CDR3 has 16 residues. V lost 6 bases and J lost 4; bases outside the gene matches: 14. CDR1 and CDR2 (germline): SGHTA, FQGNSA. This CDR3 is CASRRSWTGSFYGYTF. In DNA form, the CDR3 reads TGTGCCAGCAGAAGAAGCTGGACAGGATCTTTCTATGGCTACACCTTC.

The sample holds a few counts of this clone. This chain's CDR3 is CASSSRTGPAYGYTF. The CDR3 DNA sequence: TGTGCCAGCAGTTCTCGGACAGGCCCTGCCTATGGCTACACCTTC. J is TRBJ1-2 and V is TRBV27, with 7 nucleotides matching TRBD1. The CDR3 sequence is 15 residues long. V was clipped by 4 bases and J by 4 bases; unmatched bases: 9. Per germline, CDR1 MNHEY and CDR2 SMNVEV (reference sequence).

The chain joins TRBV10-2 to TRBJ1-2; 9 bases are shared with TRBD1. The CDR3 runs 15 residues. CDR1 and CDR2 (germline): WSHSY, SAAADI. The V and J ends lost 6 bases and 6 bases, in that order; junction bases with no gene match: 11. The CDR3 sequence: CASSPLQGTGNGYTF. CDR3 DNA sequence: TGCGCCAGCAGCCCCTTACAGGGGACAGGGAATGGCTACACCTTC.

The V call is TRBV5-1, the J call TRBJ2-1; 9 bases match TRBD1. Germline V gene sequence: CDR1 SGHRS, CDR2 YFSETQ. The CDR3 runs 16 residues. V shed 4 bases, J shed 6 bases, and the junction held 11 bases outside the gene matches. CDR3 nucleotides: TGCGCCAGCAGCCTGACAGGACAGGGGAGAGCCAATGAGCAGTTCTTC. Protein: CASSLTGQGRANEQFF.